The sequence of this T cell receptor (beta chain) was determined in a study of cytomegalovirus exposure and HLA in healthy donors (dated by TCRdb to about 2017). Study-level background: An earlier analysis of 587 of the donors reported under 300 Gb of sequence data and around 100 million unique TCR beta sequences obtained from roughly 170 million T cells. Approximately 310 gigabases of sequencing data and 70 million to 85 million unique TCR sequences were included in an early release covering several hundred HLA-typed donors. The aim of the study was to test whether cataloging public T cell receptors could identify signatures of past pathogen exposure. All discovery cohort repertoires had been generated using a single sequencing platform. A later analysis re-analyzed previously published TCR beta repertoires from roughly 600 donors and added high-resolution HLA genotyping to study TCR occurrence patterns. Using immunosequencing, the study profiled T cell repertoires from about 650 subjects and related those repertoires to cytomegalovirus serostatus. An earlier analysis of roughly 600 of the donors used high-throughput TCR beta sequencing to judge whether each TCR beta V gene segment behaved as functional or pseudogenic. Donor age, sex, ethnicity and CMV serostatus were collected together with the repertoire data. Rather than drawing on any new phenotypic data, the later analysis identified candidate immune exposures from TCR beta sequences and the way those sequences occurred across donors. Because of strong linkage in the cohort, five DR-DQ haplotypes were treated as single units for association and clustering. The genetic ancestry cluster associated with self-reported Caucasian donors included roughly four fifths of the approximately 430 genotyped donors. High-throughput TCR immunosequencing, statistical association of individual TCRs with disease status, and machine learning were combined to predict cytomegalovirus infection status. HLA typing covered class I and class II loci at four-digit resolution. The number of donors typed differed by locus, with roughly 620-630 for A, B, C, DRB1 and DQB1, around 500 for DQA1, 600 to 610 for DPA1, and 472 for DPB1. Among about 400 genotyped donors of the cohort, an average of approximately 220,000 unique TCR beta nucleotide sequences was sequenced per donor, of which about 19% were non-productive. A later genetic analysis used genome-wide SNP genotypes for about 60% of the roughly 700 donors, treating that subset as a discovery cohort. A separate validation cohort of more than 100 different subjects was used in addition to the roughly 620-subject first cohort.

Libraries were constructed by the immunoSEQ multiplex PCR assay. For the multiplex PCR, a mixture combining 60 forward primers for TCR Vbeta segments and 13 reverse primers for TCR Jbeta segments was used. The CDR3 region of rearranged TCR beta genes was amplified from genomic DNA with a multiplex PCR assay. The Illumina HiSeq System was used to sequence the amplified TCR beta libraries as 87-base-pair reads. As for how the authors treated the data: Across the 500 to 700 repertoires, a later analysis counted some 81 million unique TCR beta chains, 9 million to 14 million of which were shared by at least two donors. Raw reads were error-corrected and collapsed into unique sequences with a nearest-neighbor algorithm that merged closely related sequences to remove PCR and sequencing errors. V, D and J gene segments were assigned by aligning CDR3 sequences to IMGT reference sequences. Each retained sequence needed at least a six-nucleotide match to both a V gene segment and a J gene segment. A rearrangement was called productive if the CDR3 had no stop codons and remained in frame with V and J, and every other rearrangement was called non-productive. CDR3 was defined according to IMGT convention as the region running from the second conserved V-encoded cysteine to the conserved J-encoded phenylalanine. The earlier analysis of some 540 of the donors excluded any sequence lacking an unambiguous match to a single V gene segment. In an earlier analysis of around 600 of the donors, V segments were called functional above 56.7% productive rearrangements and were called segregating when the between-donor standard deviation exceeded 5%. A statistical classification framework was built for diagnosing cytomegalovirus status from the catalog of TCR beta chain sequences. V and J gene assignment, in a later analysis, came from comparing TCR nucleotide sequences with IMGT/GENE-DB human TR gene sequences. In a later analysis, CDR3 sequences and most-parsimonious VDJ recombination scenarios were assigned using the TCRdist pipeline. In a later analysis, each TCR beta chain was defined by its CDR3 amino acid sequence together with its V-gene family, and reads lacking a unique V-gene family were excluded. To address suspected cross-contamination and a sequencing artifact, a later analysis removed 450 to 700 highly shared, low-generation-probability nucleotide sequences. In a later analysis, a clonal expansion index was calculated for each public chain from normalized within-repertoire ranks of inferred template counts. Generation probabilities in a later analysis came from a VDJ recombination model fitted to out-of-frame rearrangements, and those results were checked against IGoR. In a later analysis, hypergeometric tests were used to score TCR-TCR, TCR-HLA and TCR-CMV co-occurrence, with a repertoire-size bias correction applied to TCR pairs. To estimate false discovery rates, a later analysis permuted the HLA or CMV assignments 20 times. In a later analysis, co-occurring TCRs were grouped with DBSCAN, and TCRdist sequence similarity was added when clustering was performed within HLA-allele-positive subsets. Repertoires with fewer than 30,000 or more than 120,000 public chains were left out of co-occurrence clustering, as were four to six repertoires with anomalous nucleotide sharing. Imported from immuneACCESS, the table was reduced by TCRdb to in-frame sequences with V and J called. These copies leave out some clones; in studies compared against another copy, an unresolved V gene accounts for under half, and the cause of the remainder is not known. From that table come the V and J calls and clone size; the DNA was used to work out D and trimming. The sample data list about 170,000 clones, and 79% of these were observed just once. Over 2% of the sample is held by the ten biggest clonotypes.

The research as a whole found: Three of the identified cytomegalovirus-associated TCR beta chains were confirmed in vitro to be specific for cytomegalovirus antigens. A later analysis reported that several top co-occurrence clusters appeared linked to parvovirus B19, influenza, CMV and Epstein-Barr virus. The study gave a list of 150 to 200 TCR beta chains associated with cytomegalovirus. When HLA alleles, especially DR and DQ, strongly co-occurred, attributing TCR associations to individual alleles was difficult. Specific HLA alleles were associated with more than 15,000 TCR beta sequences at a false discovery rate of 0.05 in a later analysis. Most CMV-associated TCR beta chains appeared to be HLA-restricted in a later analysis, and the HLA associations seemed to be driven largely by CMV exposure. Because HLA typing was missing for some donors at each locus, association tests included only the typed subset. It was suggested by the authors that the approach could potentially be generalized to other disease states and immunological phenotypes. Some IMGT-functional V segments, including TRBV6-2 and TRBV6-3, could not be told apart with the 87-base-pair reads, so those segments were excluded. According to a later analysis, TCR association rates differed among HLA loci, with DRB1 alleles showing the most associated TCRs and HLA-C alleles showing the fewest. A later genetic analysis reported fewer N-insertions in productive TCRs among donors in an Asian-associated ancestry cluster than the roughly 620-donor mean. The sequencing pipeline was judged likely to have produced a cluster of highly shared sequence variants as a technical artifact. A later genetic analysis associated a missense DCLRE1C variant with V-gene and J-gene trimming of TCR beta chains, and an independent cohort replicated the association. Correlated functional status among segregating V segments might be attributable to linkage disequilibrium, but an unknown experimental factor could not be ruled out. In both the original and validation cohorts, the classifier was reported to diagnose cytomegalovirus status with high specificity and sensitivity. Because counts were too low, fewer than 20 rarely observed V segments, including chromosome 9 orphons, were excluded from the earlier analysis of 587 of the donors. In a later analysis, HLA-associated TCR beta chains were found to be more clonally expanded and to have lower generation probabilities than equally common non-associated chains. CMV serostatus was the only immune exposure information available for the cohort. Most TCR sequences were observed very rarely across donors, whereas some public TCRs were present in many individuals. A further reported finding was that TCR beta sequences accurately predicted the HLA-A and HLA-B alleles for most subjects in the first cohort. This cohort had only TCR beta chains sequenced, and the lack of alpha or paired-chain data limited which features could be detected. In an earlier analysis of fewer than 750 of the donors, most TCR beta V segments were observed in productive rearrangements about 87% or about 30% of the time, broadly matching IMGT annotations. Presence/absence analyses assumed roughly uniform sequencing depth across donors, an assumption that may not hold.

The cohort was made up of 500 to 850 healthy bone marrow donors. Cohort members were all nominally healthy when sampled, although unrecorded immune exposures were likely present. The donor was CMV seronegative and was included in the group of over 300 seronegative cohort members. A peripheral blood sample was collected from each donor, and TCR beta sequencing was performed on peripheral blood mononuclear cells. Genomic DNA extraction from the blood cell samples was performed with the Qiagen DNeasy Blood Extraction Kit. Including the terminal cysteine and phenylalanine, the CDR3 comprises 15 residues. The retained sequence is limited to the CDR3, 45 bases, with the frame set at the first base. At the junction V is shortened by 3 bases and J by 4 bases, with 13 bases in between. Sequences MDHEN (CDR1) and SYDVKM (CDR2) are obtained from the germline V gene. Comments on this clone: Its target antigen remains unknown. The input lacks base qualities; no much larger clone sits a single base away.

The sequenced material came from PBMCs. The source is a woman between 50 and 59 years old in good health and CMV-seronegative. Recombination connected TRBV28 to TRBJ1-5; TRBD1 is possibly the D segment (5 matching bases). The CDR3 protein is CASSFTAGRNQPQHF. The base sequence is TGTGCCAGCAGTTTTACGGCAGGGAGGAATCAGCCCCAGCATTTT.